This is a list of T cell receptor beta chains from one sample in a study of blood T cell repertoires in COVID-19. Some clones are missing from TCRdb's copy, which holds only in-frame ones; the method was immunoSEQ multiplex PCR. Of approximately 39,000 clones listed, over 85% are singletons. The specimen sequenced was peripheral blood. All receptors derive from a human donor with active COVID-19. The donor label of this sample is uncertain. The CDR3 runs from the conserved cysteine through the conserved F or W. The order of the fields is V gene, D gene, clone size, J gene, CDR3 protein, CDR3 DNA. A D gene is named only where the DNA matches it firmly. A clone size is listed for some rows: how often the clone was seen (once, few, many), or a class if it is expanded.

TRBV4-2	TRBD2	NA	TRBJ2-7	CASSQAGTSGGAFNEQYF	TGTGCCAGCAGCCAGGCCGGGACTAGCGGGGGGGCTTTCAACGAGCAGTACTTC
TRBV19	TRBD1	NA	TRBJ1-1	CASSIVGQMNTEAFF	TGTGCCAGTAGTATAGTGGGACAGATGAACACTGAAGCTTTCTTT
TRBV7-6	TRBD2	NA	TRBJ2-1	CASSSFLRELAVEGNEQFF	TGTGCCAGCAGCTCCTTCCTTCGGGAACTAGCGGTTGAAGGTAATGAGCAGTTCTTC
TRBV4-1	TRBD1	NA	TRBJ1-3	CASSQRPLGQGVLHSGNTIYF	TGCGCCAGCAGCCAACGCCCTCTGGGACAGGGGGTCCTACACTCTGGAAACACCATATATTTT
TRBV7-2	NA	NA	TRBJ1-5	CASSRDSSYQPQHF	TGTGCCAGCAGCCGGGACTCCTCCTATCAGCCCCAGCATTTT
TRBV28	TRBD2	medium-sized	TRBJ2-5	CASSTPGGQETQYF	TGTGCCAGCAGCACCCCCGGGGGGCAAGAGACCCAGTACTTC
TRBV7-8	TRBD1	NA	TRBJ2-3	CASSLGGTGVDTQYF	TGTGCCAGCAGCTTAGGTGGGACAGGGGTGGATACGCAGTATTTT
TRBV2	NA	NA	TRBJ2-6	CASREASGANVLTF	TGTGCCAGCCGCGAGGCTAGTGGGGCCAACGTCCTGACTTTC
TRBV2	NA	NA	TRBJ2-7	CASSLKTGYEQYF	TGTGCCAGCAGCTTAAAGACAGGCTACGAGCAGTACTTC
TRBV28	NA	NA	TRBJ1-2	CASRDPGHVYGYTF	TGTGCCAGCAGAGACCCGGGACATGTTTATGGCTACACCTTC
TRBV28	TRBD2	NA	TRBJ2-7	CASISGAGVHEQYF	TGTGCCAGCATCAGTGGAGCGGGAGTTCACGAGCAGTACTTC
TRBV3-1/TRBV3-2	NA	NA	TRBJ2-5	CASSRTSRVGAAQETQYF	TGTGCCAGCAGCCGAACCTCAAGGGTAGGGGCGGCCCAAGAGACCCAGTACTTC
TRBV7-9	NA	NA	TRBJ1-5	CATGSNSNQPQHF	TGTGCCACGGGGAGCAATAGCAATCAGCCCCAGCATTTT
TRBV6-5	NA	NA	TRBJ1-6	CASSTAGLTDSPLHF	TGTGCCAGCAGTACCGCAGGGTTGACAGATTCACCCCTCCACTTT
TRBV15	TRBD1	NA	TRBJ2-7	CATSRGTGGNEQYF	TGTGCCACCAGCAGAGGGACAGGGGGCAACGAGCAGTACTTC
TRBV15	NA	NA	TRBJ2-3	CATSRARAVGLTDTQYF	TGTGCCACCAGCAGAGCGAGGGCAGTGGGATTAACAGATACGCAGTATTTT
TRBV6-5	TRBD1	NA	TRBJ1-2	CASSYRELTGLYGYTF	TGTGCCAGCAGTTACAGAGAGTTGACAGGGCTCTATGGCTACACCTTC
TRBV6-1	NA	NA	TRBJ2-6	CASSEALAGNGANVLTF	TGTGCCAGCAGTGAAGCGCTTGCAGGGAACGGGGCCAACGTCCTGACTTTC
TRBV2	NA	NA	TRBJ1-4	CASRLVNEKLFF	TGTGCCAGCAGATTAGTTAATGAAAAACTGTTTTTT
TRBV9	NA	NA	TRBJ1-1	CASSVRPDTEAFF	TGTGCCAGCAGCGTACGTCCTGACACTGAAGCTTTCTTT
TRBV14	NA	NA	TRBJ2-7	CASSQEGGTRQYEQYF	TGTGCCAGCAGCCAAGAGGGCGGGACGAGACAATACGAGCAGTACTTC
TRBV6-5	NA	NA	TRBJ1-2	CASEGGRLGYGYTF	TGTGCCAGCGAGGGCGGCAGACTAGGCTATGGCTACACCTTC
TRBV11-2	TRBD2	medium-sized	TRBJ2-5	CASSTLAGGSGETQYF	TGTGCCAGCAGCACCTTAGCGGGGGGCTCGGGGGAGACCCAGTACTTC
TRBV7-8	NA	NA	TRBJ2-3	CASSLVSVGTPTSTDTQYF	TGTGCCAGCAGCTTAGTTTCGGTAGGGACTCCGACTAGCACAGATACGCAGTATTTT
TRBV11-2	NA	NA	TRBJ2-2	CASRAPFAAGELFF	TGTGCCAGCAGGGCCCCCTTTGCCGCCGGGGAGCTGTTTTTT
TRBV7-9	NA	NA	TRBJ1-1	CASSLALGGTEAFF	TGTGCCAGCAGCTTAGCGCTGGGGGGGACTGAAGCTTTCTTT
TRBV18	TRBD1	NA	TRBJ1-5	CASSPRGTDNQPQHF	TGTGCCAGCTCGCCTAGGGGGACAGACAATCAGCCCCAGCATTTT
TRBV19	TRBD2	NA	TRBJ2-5	CASSQTGTSRETQYF	TGTGCCAGTAGTCAAACCGGGACTAGCCGAGAGACCCAGTACTTC
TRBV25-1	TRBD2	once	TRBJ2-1	CASRLAGPSVYEQFF	TGTGCCAGCAGATTAGCGGGGCCCTCCGTCTATGAGCAGTTCTTC
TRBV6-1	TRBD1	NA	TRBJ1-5	CASSAAGGAQPQHF	TGTGCCAGCAGTGCAGCAGGGGGTGCGCAGCCCCAGCATTTT
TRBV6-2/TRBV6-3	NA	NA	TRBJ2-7	CASSTRGYEQYF	TGTGCCAGCAGTACCCGGGGCTACGAGCAGTACTTC
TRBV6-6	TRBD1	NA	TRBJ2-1	CASGRQGLGEQFF	TGTGCCAGCGGAAGACAGGGGTTAGGTGAGCAGTTCTTC
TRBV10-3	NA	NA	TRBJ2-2	CASITGLGGELFF	TGTGCCTCCATTACAGGTCTGGGCGGGGAGCTGTTTTTT
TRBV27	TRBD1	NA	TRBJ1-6	CASSLDRDYSPLHF	TGTGCCAGCAGTTTAGACAGGGATTATTCACCCCTCCACTTT
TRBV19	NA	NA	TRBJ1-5	CASSMWTVSNQPQHF	TGTGCCAGTAGTATGTGGACAGTTAGCAATCAGCCCCAGCATTTT
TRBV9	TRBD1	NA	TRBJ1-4	CASSVRGQVNEKLFF	TGTGCCAGCAGCGTACGTGGACAGGTAAACGAAAAACTGTTTTTT
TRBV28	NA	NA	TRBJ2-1	CASSSGPSYNEQFF	TGTGCCAGCAGTTCGGGTCCCTCCTACAATGAGCAGTTCTTC
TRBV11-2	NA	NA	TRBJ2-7	CASSLHGVELDYEQYF	TGTGCCAGCAGCTTACACGGGGTGGAACTAGACTACGAGCAGTACTTC
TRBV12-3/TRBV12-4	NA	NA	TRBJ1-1	CASSRQGTEAFF	TGTGCCAGCAGCCGCCAGGGCACTGAAGCTTTCTTT
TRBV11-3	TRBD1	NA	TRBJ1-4	CASSPQGKDDEKLFF	TGTGCCAGCAGCCCACAGGGGAAGGACGATGAAAAACTGTTTTTT